This T cell receptor (beta chain) was recorded in a study of cytomegalovirus exposure and HLA in healthy donors. Study-level results: The study put 150 to 200 TCR beta chains on its list as cytomegalovirus-associated.

The CDR3 is 15 residues long. Germline lookup yields CDR1 MNHEY and CDR2 SVGAGI. V was shortened by 4 bases and J by 3 bases, with 14 bases between the two germline ends. Turning to this clone: Its specificity is not known.

PCR involved 60 Vbeta and 13 Jbeta primers. Assay: immunoSEQ multiplex PCR; the TCRdb copy retains only in-frame clones and omits some. This sample has roughly 100,000 clones; roughly four fifths occur once, and the top ten carry more than 9.5%. Sample: PBMCs. The TCR comes from a male donor in good health and CMV-seropositive. The V call is TRBV6-5, the J call TRBJ2-3; D might be TRBD1 (5 bases). The CDR3 protein is CASSWGYEFTDTQYF. In nucleotides, the CDR3 is TGTGCCAGCAGTTGGGGCTACGAATTTACAGATACGCAGTATTTT.